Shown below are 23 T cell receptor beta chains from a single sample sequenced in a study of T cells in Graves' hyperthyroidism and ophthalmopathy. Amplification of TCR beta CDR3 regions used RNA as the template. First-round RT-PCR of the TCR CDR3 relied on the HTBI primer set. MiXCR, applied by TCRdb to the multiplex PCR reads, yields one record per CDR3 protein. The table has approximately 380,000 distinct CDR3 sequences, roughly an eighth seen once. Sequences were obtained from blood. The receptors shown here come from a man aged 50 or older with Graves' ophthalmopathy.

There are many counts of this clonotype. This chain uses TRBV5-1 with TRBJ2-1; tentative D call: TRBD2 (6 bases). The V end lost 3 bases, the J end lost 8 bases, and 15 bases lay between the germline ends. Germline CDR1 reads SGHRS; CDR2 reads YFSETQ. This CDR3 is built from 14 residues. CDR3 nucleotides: TGCGCCAGCAGCTCGGTGGCACCGGGGGATGAGCAGTTCTTC. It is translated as CASSSVAPGDEQFF.

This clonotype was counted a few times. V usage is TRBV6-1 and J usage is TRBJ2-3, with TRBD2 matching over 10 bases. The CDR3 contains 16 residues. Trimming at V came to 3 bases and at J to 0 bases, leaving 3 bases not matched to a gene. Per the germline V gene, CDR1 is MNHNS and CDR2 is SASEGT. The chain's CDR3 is CASSEPGLASTDTQYF. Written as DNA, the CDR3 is TGTGCCAGCAGTGAGCCGGGACTAGCGAGCACAGATACGCAGTATTTT.

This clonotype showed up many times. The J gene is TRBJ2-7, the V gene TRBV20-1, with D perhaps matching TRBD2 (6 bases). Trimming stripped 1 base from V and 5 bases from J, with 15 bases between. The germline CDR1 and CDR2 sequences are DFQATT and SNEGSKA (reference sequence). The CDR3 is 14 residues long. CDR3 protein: CSARGGEGGDEQYF. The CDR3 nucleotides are TGCAGTGCTAGAGGGGGGGAAGGCGGGGACGAGCAGTACTTC.

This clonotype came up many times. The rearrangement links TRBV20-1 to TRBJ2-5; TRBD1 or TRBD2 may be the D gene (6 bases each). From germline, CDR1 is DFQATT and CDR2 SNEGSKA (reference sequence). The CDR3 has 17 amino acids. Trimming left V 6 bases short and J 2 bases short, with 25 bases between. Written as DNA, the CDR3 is TGCAGTGCAAAGATCCGGGACAACCAGGGGAGGCAAGAGACCCAGTACTTC. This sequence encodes CSAKIRDNQGRQETQYF.

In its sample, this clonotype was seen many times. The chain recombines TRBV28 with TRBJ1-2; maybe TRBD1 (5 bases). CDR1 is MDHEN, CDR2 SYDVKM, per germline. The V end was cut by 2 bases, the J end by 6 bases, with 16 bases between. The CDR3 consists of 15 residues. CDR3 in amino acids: CASSLDLGGADGYTF. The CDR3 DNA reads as TGTGCCAGCAGTTTAGACCTGGGTGGGGCGGATGGCTACACCTTC.

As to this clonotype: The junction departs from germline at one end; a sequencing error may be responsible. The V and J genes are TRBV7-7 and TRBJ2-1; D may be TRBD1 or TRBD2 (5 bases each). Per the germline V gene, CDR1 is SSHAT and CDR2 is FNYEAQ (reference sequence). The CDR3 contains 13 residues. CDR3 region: CASSRDPDGEQFF. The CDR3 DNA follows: TGTGCTAGCAGCCGGGACCCAGACGGTGAGCAGTTCTTC.

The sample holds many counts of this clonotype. The CDR3 reads CSATRRYEDTQYF. CDR3 nucleotides: TGCAGTGCCACGAGGAGATATGAGGATACGCAGTATTTT. The chain employs TRBV20-1 and TRBJ2-3, with D unresolved. CDR1 is DFQATT and CDR2 is SNEGSKA in the germline V gene (reference sequence). Trimming took 6 bases from V and 6 from J, leaving 16 bases between them. This CDR3 comprises 13 residues.

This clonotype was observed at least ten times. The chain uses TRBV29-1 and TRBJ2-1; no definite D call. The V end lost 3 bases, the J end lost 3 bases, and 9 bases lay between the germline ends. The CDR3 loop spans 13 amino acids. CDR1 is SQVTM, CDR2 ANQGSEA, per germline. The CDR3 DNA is TGCAGCGTTGACGATCAGGACTACAATGAGCAGTTCTTC. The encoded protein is CSVDDQDYNEQFF.

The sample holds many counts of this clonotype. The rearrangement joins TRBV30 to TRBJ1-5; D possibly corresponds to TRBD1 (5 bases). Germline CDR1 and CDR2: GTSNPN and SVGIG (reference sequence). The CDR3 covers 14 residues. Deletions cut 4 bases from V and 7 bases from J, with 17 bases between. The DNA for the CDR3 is TGTGCCTGGACCTCCGCTTCGGACATCCAGCCCCAGCATTTT. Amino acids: CAWTSASDIQPQHF.

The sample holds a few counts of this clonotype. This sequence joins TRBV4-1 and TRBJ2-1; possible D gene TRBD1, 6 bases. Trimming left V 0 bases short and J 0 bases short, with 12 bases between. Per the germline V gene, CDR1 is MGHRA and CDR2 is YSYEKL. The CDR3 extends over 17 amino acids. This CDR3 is CASSQDRDTISYNEQFF. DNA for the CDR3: TGCGCCAGCAGCCAAGATCGGGACACCATCTCCTACAATGAGCAGTTCTTC.

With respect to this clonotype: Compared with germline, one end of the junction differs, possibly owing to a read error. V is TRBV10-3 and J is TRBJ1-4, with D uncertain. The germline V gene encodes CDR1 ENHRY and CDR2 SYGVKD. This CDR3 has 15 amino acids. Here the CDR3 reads CATSESGEGGEKLFF. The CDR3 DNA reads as TGTGCCACCAGTGAGTCGGGTGAAGGTGGTGAAAAACTGTTTTTT.

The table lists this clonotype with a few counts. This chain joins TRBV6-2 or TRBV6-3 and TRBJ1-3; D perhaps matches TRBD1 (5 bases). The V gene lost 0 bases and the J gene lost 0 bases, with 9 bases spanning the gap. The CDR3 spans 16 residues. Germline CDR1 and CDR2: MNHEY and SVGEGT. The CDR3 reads CASSYSPGGSGNTIYF. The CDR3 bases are TGTGCCAGCAGTTACTCCCCGGGGGGCTCTGGAAACACCATATATTTT.

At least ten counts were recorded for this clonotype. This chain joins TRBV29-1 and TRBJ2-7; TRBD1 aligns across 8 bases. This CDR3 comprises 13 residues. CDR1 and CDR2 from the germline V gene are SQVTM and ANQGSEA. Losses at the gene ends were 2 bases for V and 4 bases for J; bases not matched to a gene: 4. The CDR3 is CSVEQGAGYEQYF. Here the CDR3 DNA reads TGCAGCGTTGAACAGGGGGCGGGTTACGAGCAGTACTTC.

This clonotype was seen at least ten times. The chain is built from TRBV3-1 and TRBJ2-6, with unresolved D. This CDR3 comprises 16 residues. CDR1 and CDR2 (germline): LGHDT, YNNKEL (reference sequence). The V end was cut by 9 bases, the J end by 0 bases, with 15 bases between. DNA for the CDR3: TGTGCCAGTATCGGACGTTATGGCTCTGGGGCCAACGTCCTGACTTTC. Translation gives CASIGRYGSGANVLTF. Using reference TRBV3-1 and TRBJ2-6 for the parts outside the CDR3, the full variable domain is DTAVSQTPKYLVTQMGNDKSIKCEQNLGHDTMYWYKQDSKKFLKIMFSYNNKELIINETVPNRFSPKSPDKAHLNLHINSLELGDSAVYFCASIGRYGSGANVLTFGAGSRLTVL.

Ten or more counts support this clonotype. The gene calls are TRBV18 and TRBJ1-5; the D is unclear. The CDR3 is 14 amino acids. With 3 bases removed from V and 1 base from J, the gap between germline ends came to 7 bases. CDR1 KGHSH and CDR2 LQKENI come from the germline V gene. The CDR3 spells CASSPKQSNQPQHF. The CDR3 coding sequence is TGTGCCAGCTCACCGAAGCAGAGCAATCAGCCCCAGCATTTT.

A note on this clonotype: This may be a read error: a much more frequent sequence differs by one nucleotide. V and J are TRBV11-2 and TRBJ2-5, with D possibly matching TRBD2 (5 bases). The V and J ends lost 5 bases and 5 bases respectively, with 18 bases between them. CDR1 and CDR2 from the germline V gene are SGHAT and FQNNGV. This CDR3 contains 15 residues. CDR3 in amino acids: CASSPSPARDETQYF. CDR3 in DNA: TGTGCCAGCAGCCCGTCCCCGGCGAGGGATGAGACCCAGTACTTC.

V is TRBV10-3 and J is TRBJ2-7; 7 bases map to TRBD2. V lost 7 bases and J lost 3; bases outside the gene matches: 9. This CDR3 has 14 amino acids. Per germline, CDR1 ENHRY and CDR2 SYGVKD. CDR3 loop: CAIKRGGRGYEQYF. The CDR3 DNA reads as TGTGCCATCAAAAGGGGAGGGAGAGGCTACGAGCAGTACTTC.

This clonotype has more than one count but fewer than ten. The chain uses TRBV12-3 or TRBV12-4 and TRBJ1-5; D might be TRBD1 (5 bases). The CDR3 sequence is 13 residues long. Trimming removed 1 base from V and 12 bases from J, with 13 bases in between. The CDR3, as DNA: TGTGCCAGCAGTTTAGGAACGACAGACGTCCAGCATTTT. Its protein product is CASSLGTTDVQHF.

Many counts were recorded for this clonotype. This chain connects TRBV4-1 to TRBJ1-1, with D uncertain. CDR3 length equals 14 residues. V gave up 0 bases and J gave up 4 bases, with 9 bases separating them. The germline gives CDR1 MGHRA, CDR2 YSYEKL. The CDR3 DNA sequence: TGCGCCAGCAGCCAAGAGATGGCGGGCACTGAAGCTTTCTTT. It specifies CASSQEMAGTEAFF.

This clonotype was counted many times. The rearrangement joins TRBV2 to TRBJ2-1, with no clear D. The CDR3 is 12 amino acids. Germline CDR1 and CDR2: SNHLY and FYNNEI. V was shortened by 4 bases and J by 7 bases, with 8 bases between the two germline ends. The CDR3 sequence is CASSVWPNEQFF. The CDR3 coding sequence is TGTGCCAGCAGTGTATGGCCGAATGAGCAGTTCTTC.

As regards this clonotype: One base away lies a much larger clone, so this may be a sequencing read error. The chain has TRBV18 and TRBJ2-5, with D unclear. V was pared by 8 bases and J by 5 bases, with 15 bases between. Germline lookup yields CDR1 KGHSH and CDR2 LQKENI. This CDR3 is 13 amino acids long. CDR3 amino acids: CASQPPPEETQYF. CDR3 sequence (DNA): TGTGCCAGCCAACCCCCCCCCGAGGAGACCCAGTACTTC.

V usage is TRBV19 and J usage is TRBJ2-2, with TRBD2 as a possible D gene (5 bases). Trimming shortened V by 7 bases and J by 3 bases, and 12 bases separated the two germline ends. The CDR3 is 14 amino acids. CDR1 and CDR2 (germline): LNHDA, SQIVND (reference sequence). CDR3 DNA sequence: TGTGCCAGTAAAGGAGGTCCGGACACCGGGGAGCTGTTTTTT. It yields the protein CASKGGPDTGELFF. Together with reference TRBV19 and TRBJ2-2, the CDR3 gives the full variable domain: DGGITQSPKYLFRKEGQNVTLSCEQNLNHDAMYWYRQDPGQGLRLIYYSQIVNDFQKGDIAEGYSVSREKKESFPLTVTSAQKNPTAFYLCASKGGPDTGELFFGEGSRLTVL.

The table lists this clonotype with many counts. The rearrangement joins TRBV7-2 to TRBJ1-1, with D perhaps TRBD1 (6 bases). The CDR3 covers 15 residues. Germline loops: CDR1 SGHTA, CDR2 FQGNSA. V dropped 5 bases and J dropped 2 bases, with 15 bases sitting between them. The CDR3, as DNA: TGTGCCAGCAGCCCTAGAGGACAGCGTAACACTGAAGCTTTCTTT. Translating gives CASSPRGQRNTEAFF.